Given below is one T cell receptor beta chain in context. This CDR3 is also generated by other DNA sequences in the sample. This sample is part of a study of blood T cell repertoires in COVID-19. Losses at the gene ends were 10 bases for V and 6 bases for J; bases not matched to a gene: 15. The CDR3 runs 15 residues. Germline V gene sequence: CDR1 MNHEY, CDR2 SVGAGI. Clones were sequenced by immunoSEQ multiplex PCR, and TCRdb holds only the in-frame ones, with some missing. The sample has around 300,000 clones; 80% to 95% are singletons. The genes are TRBV6-5 and TRBJ2-7; 10 positions agree with TRBD2. Input material: peripheral blood. The clonotype was recovered from a woman aged 25 to 39 with COVID-19, enrolled during active disease. Written as DNA, the CDR3 is TGTGCCACCCATTCTCTAGCGGGAGTACGCGGCGAGCAGTACTTC. It yields the protein CATHSLAGVRGEQYF.